The sequence of this T cell receptor (beta chain) was determined in a study of blood T cell repertoires in COVID-19. V gave up 8 bases and J gave up 5 bases, with 16 bases separating them. The germline V gene has CDR1 LNHDA and CDR2 SQIVND (reference sequence). The CDR3 loop spans 14 amino acids. The table came from immunoSEQ multiplex PCR; TCRdb's copy has only in-frame clones and leaves some out. The table records 90,000 to 130,000 clones, 82% of them present only once. This TCR derives from a man aged 65 to 85 with acute or convalescent COVID-19. The rearrangement joins TRBV19 to TRBJ2-1; tentative D call: TRBD2 (7 bases). The sequencing sample was made of peripheral blood. CDR3 DNA: TGTGCCAGTGGGGGGGGCAGGGTTAACAATGAGCAGTTCTTC. It encodes CASGGGRVNNEQFF.